This TCR beta chain was profiled in a study of blood T cell repertoires in COVID-19. The method was immunoSEQ multiplex PCR; TCRdb's version includes in-frame clones alone and lacks a portion of them. The sample lists under 300,000 clones, about 89% seen once, with 1.7% in the top ten. The CDR3 runs 16 residues. V lost 8 bases, J lost 8 bases, and 18 bases stayed unmatched. CDR1 LNHDA and CDR2 SQIVND come from the germline V gene (reference sequence). The TCR was taken from a middle-aged woman who had recovered from COVID-19. The J gene is TRBJ1-2, the V gene TRBV19, with TRBD1 identical over 9 bases. Sequenced sample: PBMCs or T cells enriched from blood (not recorded which). The CDR3 reads CASVLQPGTGQRGYTF. For the CDR3, the DNA is TGTGCCAGTGTTCTTCAGCCCGGGACAGGGCAACGGGGCTACACCTTC.